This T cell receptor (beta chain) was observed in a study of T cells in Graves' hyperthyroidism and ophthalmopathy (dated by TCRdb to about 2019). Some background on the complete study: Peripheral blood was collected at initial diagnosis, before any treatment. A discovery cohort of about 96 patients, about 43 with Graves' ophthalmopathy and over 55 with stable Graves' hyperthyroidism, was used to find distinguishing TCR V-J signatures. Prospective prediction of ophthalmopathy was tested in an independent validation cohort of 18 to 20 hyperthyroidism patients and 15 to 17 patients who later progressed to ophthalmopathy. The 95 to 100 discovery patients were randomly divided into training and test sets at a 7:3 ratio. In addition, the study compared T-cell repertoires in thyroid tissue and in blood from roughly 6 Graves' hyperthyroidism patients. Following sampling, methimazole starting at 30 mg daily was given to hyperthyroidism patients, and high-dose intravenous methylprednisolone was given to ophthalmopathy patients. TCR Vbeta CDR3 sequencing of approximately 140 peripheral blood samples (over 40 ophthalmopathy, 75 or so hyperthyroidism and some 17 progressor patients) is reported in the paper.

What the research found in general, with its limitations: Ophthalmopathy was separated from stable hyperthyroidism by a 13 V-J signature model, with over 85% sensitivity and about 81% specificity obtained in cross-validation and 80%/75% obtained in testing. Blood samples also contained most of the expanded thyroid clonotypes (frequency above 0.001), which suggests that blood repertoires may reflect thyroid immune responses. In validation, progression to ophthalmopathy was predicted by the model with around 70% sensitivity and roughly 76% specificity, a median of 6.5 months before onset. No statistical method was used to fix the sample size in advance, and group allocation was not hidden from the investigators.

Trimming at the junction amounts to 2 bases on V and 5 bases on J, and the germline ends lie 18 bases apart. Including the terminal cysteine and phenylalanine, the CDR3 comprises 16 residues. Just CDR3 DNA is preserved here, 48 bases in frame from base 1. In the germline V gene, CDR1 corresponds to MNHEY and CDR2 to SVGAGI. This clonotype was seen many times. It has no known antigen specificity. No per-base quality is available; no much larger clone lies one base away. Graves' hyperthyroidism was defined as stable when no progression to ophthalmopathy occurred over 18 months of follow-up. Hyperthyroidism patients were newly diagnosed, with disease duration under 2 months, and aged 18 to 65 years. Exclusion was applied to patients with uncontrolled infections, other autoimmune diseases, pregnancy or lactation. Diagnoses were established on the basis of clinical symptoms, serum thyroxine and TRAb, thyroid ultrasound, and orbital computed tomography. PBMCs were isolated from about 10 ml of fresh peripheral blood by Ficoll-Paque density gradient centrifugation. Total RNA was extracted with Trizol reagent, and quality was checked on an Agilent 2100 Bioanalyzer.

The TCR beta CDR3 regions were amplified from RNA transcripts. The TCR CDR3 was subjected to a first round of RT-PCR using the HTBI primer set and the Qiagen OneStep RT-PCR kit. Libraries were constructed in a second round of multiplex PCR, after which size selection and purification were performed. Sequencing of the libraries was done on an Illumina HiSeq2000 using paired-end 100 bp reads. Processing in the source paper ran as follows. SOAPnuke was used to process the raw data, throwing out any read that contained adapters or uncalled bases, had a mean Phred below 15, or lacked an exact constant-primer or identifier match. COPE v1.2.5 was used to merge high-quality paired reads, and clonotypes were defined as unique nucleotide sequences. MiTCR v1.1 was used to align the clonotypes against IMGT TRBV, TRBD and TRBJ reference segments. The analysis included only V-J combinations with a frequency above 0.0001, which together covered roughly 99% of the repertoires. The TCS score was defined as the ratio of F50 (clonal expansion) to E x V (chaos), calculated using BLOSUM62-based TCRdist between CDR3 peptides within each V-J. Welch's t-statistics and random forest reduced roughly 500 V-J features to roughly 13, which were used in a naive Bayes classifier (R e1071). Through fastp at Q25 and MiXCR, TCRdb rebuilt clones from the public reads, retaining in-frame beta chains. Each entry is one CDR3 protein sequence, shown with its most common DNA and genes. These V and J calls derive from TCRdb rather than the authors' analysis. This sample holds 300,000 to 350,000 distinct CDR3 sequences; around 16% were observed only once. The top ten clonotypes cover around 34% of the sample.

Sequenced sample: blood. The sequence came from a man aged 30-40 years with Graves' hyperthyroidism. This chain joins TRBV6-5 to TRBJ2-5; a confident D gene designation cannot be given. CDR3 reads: CASSYMVHESRETQYF. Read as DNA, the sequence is TGTGCCAGCAGTTACATGGTACATGAGTCGCGCGAGACCCAGTACTTC.